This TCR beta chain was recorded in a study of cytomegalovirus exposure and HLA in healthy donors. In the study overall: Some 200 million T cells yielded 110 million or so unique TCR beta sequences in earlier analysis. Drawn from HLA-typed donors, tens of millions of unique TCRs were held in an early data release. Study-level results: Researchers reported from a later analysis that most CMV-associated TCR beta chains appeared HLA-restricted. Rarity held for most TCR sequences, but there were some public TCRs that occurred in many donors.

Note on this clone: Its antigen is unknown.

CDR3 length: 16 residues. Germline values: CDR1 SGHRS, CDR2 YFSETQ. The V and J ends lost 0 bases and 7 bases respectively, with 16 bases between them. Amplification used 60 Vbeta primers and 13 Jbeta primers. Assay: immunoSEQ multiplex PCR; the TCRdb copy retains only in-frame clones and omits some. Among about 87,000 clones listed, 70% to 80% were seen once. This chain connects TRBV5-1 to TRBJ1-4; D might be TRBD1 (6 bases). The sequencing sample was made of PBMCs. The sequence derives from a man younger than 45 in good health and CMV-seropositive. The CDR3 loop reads CASSLGGETGGEKLFF. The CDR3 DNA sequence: TGCGCCAGCAGCTTGGGTGGGGAGACAGGAGGTGAAAAACTGTTTTTT.